These T cell receptor beta chains were read from a single sample in a study of read filtering for tumor transcriptome and immune sequencing. TCRdb recomputed calls from the reads with MiXCR, one row per CDR3 protein. This sample yields approximately 150,000 distinct CDR3 sequences, of which about 13% are seen a single time; around 8.3% belongs to the top ten. Material: a population of CD138-negative cells sorted from bone marrow. These receptors came from a donor at least 40 years old with multiple myeloma. CDR3s include the opening cysteine and the closing phenylalanine or tryptophan. A D gene is named only where the DNA matches it firmly. Some rows mark clone size as missing; the rest say once, few, many or name a class of expanded clone.

TRBJ2-7 TRBV6-5 NA many CASRVPSSYEQYF TGTGCCAGCAGGGTTCCTAGCTCCTACGAGCAGTACTTC
TRBJ1-2 TRBV20-1 NA many CSARDPANYGYTF TGCAGTGCTAGAGATCCGGCTAACTATGGCTACACCTTC
TRBJ2-5 TRBV18 TRBD1 many CASSPTGTVQETQYF TGTGCCAGCTCACCAACTGGGACAGTCCAAGAGACCCAGTACTTC
TRBJ2-7 TRBV10-3 NA many CAISPGTSSSYEQYF TGTGCCATCAGTCCCGGGACTTCTAGCTCCTACGAGCAGTACTTC
TRBJ1-1 TRBV6-5 NA many CASSRDVNTEAFF TGTGCCAGCTCAAGGGACGTGAACACTGAAGCTTTCTTT
TRBJ2-7 TRBV29-1 TRBD1 medium-sized CSVEDGGQGAYEQYF TGCAGCGTTGAAGACGGGGGACAGGGGGCCTACGAGCAGTACTTC
TRBJ1-2 TRBV13 NA few CASTPWGANYGYTF TGTGCCAGCACCCCGTGGGGGGCTAACTATGGCTACACCTTC
TRBJ2-1 TRBV2 NA many CASRDLGYNEQFF TGTGCCAGCAGGGACCTAGGTTACAATGAGCAGTTCTTC
TRBJ1-1 TRBV27 NA many CASSLRWGRDTEAFF TGTGCCAGCAGCCTAAGATGGGGCAGGGACACTGAAGCTTTCTTT
TRBJ2-2 TRBV6-1 TRBD2 many CASSALAGIGTGELFF TGTGCCAGCAGTGCTTTAGCGGGAATTGGCACCGGGGAGCTGTTTTTT
TRBJ2-1 TRBV20-1 TRBD2 many CSGLAGNNEQFF TGCAGTGGACTAGCGGGAAACAATGAGCAGTTCTTC
TRBJ2-7 TRBV12-3/TRBV12-4 NA many CASSTGPRTEQYF TGTGCCAGCTCAACAGGGCCGAGGACCGAGCAGTACTTC
TRBJ1-1 TRBV6-6 NA many CASSKRATEAFF TGTGCCAGCAGTAAAAGGGCCACTGAAGCTTTCTTT
TRBJ1-1 TRBV7-9 TRBD1 many CASSLAQGDDTEAFF TGTGCCAGCAGCTTAGCGCAGGGGGACGACACTGAAGCTTTCTTT
TRBJ2-7 TRBV10-2 TRBD2 few CASGLGRGGYEQYF TGCGCCAGTGGCCTGGGACGGGGAGGGTACGAGCAGTACTTC
TRBJ1-3 TRBV29-1 TRBD1 NA CSVRTGVGNTIYF TGCAGCGTGAGGACAGGGGTCGGAAACACCATATATTTT
TRBJ1-5 TRBV6-2/TRBV6-3 NA many CASSYSPGGNQPQHF TGTGCCAGCAGTTACTCGCCGGGGGGCAATCAGCCCCAGCATTTT
TRBJ1-1 TRBV12-3/TRBV12-4 NA many CALSGAFF TGTGCCCTCTCGGGAGCTTTCTTT
TRBJ2-3 TRBV19 NA many CASSIGAQGGDTQYF TGTGCCAGTAGTATAGGTGCACAGGGTGGAGATACGCAGTATTTT
TRBJ1-2 TRBV5-1 TRBD1 many CASSINQGAAGYGYTF TGCGCCAGCAGCATCAATCAGGGGGCAGCAGGCTATGGCTACACCTTC
TRBJ2-1 TRBV20-1 NA many CSARYGRTPNEQFF TGCAGTGCTAGGTACGGCCGCACACCGAATGAGCAGTTCTTC
TRBJ1-5 TRBV27 NA many CASSWAGGTNQPQHF TGTGCCAGCAGTTGGGCAGGTGGGACCAATCAGCCCCAGCATTTT
TRBJ2-1 TRBV4-3 TRBD2 many CASSLGSGRRYNEQFF TGCGCCAGCAGCCTCGGTAGCGGGAGGAGGTACAATGAGCAGTTCTTC
TRBJ2-1 TRBV12-3/TRBV12-4 TRBD2 few CASADPWTSGSDSYNEQFF TGTGCCAGCGCCGACCCATGGACTAGCGGGAGCGACTCCTACAATGAGCAGTTCTTC
TRBJ2-3 TRBV4-3 TRBD2 many CASSPRGSGGRASDTQYF TGCGCCAGCAGCCCAAGGGGCTCCGGCGGGAGGGCCTCAGATACGCAGTATTTT
TRBJ1-5 TRBV10-3 NA many CASTGDSNQPQHF TGTGCCTCCACGGGAGATAGCAATCAGCCCCAGCATTTT